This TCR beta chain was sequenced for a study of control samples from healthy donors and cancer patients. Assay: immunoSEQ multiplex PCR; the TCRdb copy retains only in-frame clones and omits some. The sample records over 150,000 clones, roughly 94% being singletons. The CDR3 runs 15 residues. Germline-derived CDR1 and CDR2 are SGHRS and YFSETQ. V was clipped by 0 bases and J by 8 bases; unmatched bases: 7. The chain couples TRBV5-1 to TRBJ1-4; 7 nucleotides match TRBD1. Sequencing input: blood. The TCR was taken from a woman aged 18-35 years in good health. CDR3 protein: CASSLEGQRSEKLFF. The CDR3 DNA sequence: TGCGCCAGCAGCTTGGAGGGACAGAGATCGGAAAAACTGTTTTTT. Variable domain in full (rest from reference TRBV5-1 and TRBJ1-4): KAGVTQTPRYLIKTRGQQVTLSCSPISGHRSVSWYQQTPGQGLQFLFEYFSETQRNKGNFPGRFSGRQFSNSRSEMNVSTLELGDSALYLCASSLEGQRSEKLFFGSGTQLSVL.